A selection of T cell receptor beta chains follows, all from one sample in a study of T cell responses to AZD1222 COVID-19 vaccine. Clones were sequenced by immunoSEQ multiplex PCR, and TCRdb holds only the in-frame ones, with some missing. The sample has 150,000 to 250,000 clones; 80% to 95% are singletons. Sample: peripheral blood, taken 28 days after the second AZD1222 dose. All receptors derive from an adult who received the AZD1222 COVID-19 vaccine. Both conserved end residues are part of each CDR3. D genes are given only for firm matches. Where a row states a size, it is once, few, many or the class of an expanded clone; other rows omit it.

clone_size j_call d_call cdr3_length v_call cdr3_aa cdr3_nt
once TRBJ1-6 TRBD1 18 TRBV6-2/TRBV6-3 CASSYSTERGTGNSPLHF TGTGCCAGCAGTTACTCGACAGAGAGGGGGACAGGTAATTCACCCCTCCACTTT
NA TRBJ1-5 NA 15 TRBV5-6 CASSLRGYSNQPQHF TGTGCCAGCAGCCTGAGGGGGTATAGCAATCAGCCCCAGCATTTT
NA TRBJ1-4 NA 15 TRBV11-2 CASSASGRNNEKLFF TGTGCCAGCAGCGCATCGGGCAGAAATAATGAAAAACTGTTTTTT
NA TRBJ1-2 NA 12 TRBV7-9 CASRLNRDGYTF TGTGCCAGCAGGCTGAACAGGGACGGCTACACCTTC
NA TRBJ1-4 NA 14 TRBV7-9 CASSLGGTSEKLFF TGTGCCAGCAGCTTAGGGGGGACATCGGAAAAACTGTTTTTT
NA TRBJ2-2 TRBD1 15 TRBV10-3 CAISELDRGPGELFF TGTGCCATCAGTGAGTTGGACAGGGGGCCCGGGGAGCTGTTTTTT
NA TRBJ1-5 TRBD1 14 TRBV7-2 CASSPRQGGQPQHF TGTGCCAGCAGCCCCAGACAGGGTGGACAGCCCCAGCATTTT
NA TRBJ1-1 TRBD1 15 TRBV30 CAWRPPGTGGTEAFF TGTGCCTGGAGACCCCCCGGGACAGGGGGTACTGAAGCTTTCTTT
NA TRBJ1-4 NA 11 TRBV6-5 CATAVNEKLFF TGTGCCACGGCCGTTAATGAAAAACTGTTTTTT
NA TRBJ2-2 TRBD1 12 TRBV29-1 CSMRTGPGELFF TGCAGCATGAGGACAGGGCCCGGGGAGCTGTTTTTT
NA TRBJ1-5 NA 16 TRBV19 CASSPQGGESNQPQHF TGTGCCAGTAGTCCCCAGGGAGGGGAAAGCAATCAGCCCCAGCATTTT
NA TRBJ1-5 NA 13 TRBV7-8 CASRGSYNQPQHF TGTGCCAGCAGGGGGAGCTACAATCAGCCCCAGCATTTT
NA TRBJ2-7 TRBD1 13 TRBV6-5 CASRGQGGYEQYF TGTGCCAGCCGGGGACAGGGGGGTTACGAGCAGTACTTC
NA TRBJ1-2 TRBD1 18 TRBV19 CASSIPYRQGKSNYGYTF TGTGCCAGTAGTATACCGTATAGACAGGGGAAGTCTAACTATGGCTACACCTTC
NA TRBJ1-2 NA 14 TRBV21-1 CASSDRRGDYGYTF TGTGCCAGCAGCGACAGGAGGGGAGACTATGGCTACACCTTC
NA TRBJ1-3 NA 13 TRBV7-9 CASRQSSGNTIYF TGTGCCAGCAGGCAGAGCTCTGGAAACACCATATATTTT
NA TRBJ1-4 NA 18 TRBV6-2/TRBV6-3 CASSSDLLGPLAGEKLFF TGTGCCAGCAGTTCTGACCTTCTTGGACCCTTGGCGGGCGAAAAACTGTTTTTT
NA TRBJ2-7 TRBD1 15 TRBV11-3 CASSPGTASSGEQYF TGTGCCAGCAGCCCTGGGACAGCGTCAAGCGGCGAGCAGTACTTC
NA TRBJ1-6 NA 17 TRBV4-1 CASSQGRARLPNSPLHF TGCGCCAGCAGCCAAGGTAGAGCCCGGCTACCTAATTCACCCCTCCACTTT
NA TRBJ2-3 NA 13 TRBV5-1 CASSTRLVDTQYF TGCGCCAGCAGCACGAGACTCGTAGATACGCAGTATTTT
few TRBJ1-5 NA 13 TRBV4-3 CASSQVINQPQHF TGCGCCAGCAGCCAAGTCATAAATCAGCCCCAGCATTTT
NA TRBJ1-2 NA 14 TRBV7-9 CASSLRQGARGYTF TGTGCCAGCAGCTTACGGCAGGGCGCGCGGGGCTACACCTTC
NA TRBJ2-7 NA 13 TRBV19 CASSISPGYEQYF TGTGCCAGTAGTATATCCCCAGGGTACGAGCAGTACTTC
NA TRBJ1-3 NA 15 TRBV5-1 CASSPYTTSGNTIYF TGCGCCAGCAGCCCCTACACGACCTCTGGAAACACCATATATTTT
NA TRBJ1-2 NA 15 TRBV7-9 CASSFGLDSNYGYTF TGTGCCAGCAGCTTCGGACTTGACTCTAACTATGGCTACACCTTC
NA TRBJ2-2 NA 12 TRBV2 CASEIGSGELFF TGTGCCAGTGAGATAGGGTCCGGGGAGCTGTTTTTT